The 26 T cell receptor beta chains listed next were all sequenced from one sample in a study of blood T cell repertoires in COVID-19. Repertoires were generated with immunoSEQ multiplex PCR, while TCRdb's copy carries only in-frame clones and drops some. In the table there are 60,000 or so clones, roughly four fifths of which are singletons. What was sequenced was peripheral blood. The source of these receptors is a woman of 80 years or more with acute or convalescent COVID-19.

This chain joins TRBV6-5 and TRBJ2-2, with D unclear. Germline lookup yields CDR1 MNHEY and CDR2 SVGAGI. CDR3 length equals 12 residues. The V and J ends lost 8 bases and 4 bases respectively, with 8 bases between them. CDR3 residues: CASRSTTGELFF. In DNA, the CDR3 is TGTGCCAGCCGCAGTACCACCGGGGAGCTGTTTTTT.

The chain is built from TRBV7-2 and TRBJ1-2, with unresolved D. CDR1 is SGHTA, CDR2 FQGNSA, per germline. V lost 2 bases and J lost 8, with 12 bases in between. CDR3 length: 13 amino acids. CDR3 nucleotides: TGTGCCAGCAGCTTACCCAGCGCGGGAGGCTACACCTTC. It is translated as CASSLPSAGGYTF.

The chain has TRBV10-3 and TRBJ2-3; D might be TRBD1 (6 bases). CDR1 is ENHRY, CDR2 SYGVKD, per germline. There are 14 residues in the CDR3. Deletions cut 6 bases from V and 0 bases from J, with 10 bases between. The CDR3 loop is CAIRNGQSTDTQYF. CDR3 DNA: TGTGCCATCAGGAACGGACAGAGCACAGATACGCAGTATTTT.

The rearrangement links TRBV19 to TRBJ1-2; D is uncertain. V gave up 6 bases and J gave up 0 bases, with 11 bases separating them. CDR1 and CDR2 from the germline V gene are LNHDA and SQIVND (reference sequence). This CDR3 comprises 14 residues. CDR3 bases: TGTGCCAGTAGGGGGTTGGGAGCTAACTATGGCTACACCTTC. Its protein is CASRGLGANYGYTF.

This clone was counted between two and nine times. The chain employs TRBV11-2 and TRBJ2-7, with unresolved D. The CDR3 covers 11 residues. CDR1 and CDR2 from the germline V gene are SGHAT and FQNNGV. V lost 5 bases and J 3 bases, leaving 5 bases between the germline ends. This chain's CDR3 is CASSPVYEQYF. CDR3 coding DNA: TGTGCCAGCAGCCCAGTCTACGAGCAGTACTTC.

CDR3 bases: TGTGCCAGCACCTTTCTAGACCCACTGGGTGAGAGCTCCTACGAGCAGTACTTC. Residues: CASTFLDPLGESSYEQYF. The V call is TRBV2, the J call TRBJ2-7; unclear D gene. Looked up from germline, CDR1 is SNHLY and CDR2 is FYNNEI. V gave up 7 bases and J gave up 0 bases, with 25 bases separating them. The CDR3 is 18 residues long.

The CDR3 sequence is CASTYRVYAEAFF. CDR3 sequence (DNA): TGTGCCAGCACCTACAGGGTCTACGCTGAAGCTTTCTTT. The chain uses TRBV6-1 and TRBJ1-1; a weak D match, TRBD1 (6 bases). The CDR3 length is 13 residues. CDR1 and CDR2 from the germline V gene are MNHNS and SASEGT. V lost 7 bases and J lost 6, with 15 bases in between.

The chain is built from TRBV6-6 and TRBJ1-1, with 7 bases that match TRBD1. The germline V gene encodes CDR1 MNHNY and CDR2 SVGAGI (reference sequence). The CDR3 has 12 amino acids. With V trimmed by 4 bases and J by 10 bases, 6 bases remained unmatched. The CDR3 DNA reads as TGTGCCAGCAGTTCACAGGGGATTCGAGCTTTCTTT. As protein: CASSSQGIRAFF.

The chain is built from TRBV21-1 and TRBJ2-7; the table's TRBD1 call for D was not verified on the DNA. TRBV21-1 is reported as a pseudogene. The CDR3 has 15 residues. Written as DNA, the CDR3 is TGTGCCAGCAGCAAGCCTAGGGACAGCCCCTACGAGCAGTACTTC. Translation gives CASSKPRDSPYEQYF.

The rearrangement links TRBV9 to TRBJ2-1; possible D gene TRBD1, 5 bases. The germline V gene encodes CDR1 SGDLS and CDR2 YYNGEE. V gave up 1 base and J gave up 6 bases, with 14 bases separating them. The CDR3 sequence is 15 residues long. The DNA for the CDR3 is TGTGCCAGCAGCGTACGGACATTAGAATCCAATGAGCAGTTCTTC. This sequence encodes CASSVRTLESNEQFF.

The chain combines TRBV2 with TRBJ2-7; TRBD1 aligns across 7 bases. J was trimmed by 0 bases and V by 7 bases; bases with no gene match: 9. This CDR3 is 15 amino acids long. Germline assignment: CDR1 SNHLY and CDR2 FYNNEI. For the CDR3, the DNA is TGTGCCAGCAAGACAACCGGGACAGCCTCCTACGAGCAGTACTTC. Translation: CASKTTGTASYEQYF.

The chain employs TRBV30 and TRBJ1-5, with a weak D call TRBD1 (5 bases). This CDR3 is 14 amino acids long. Germline-derived CDR1 and CDR2 are GTSNPN and SVGIG (reference sequence). The V end lost 5 bases, the J end lost 8 bases, and 19 bases lay between the germline ends. CDR3: CAWSHSNRQKPQHF. The CDR3 nucleotides read TGTGCCTGGTCTCATTCAAATCGACAGAAGCCCCAGCATTTT.

The chain couples TRBV12-5 to TRBJ1-1; TRBD1 might be the D (6 bases). The CDR3 sequence is 13 residues long. The germline V gene encodes CDR1 LGHNT and CDR2 FRNRAP. The germline V and J ends were trimmed by 5 bases and 0 bases, with 7 bases remaining between them. The CDR3 reads CASGNRVNTEAFF. CDR3 sequence (DNA): TGTGCTAGTGGTAACAGGGTGAACACTGAAGCTTTCTTT.

There are a few counts of this clone. The chain links TRBV27 to TRBJ2-1; 11 bases line up with TRBD2. This CDR3 has 15 amino acids. V dropped 6 bases and J dropped 8; count of bases not matched to a gene: 9. Germline CDR1 MNHEY, CDR2 SMNVEV (reference sequence). This CDR3 is CASSPLAGVWDEQFF. CDR3 nucleotides: TGTGCCAGCAGCCCACTAGCGGGGGTTTGGGATGAGCAGTTCTTC.

This clone was seen once. V gene TRBV4-2 combines with J gene TRBJ2-7; 8 positions match TRBD1. This CDR3 has 14 amino acids. CDR1 is LGHNA, CDR2 YNFKEQ, per germline. V dropped 0 bases and J dropped 6; count of bases not matched to a gene: 4. CDR3: CASSQDRGLLEQYF. In DNA, the CDR3 is TGTGCCAGCAGCCAAGACAGGGGGCTCCTCGAGCAGTACTTC.

The chain is built from TRBV7-8 and TRBJ1-4, with a possible D match to TRBD1 (5 bases). This CDR3 has 15 amino acids. The V gene lost 6 bases and the J gene lost 8 bases, with 19 bases spanning the gap. CDR1 is SGHVS, CDR2 FQNEAQ, per germline. CDR3 in amino acids: CASRIGALSSEKLFF. CDR3 nucleotides: TGTGCCAGCAGAATAGGGGCCCTAAGTAGCGAAAAACTGTTTTTT.

This clone was detected only a few times. The V and J genes are TRBV19 and TRBJ1-2; D not resolved. The germline V and J ends were trimmed by 4 bases and 2 bases, with 8 bases remaining between them. CDR1 and CDR2 from the germline V gene are LNHDA and SQIVND (reference sequence). The CDR3 is 13 amino acids. Here the CDR3 reads CASSTPGNYGYTF. The CDR3 region has the DNA TGTGCCAGTAGTACTCCGGGGAACTATGGCTACACCTTC.

This clone has a handful of counts. The rearrangement uses TRBV21-1 and TRBJ2-7; the table's D call TRBD2 went unverified against the DNA. TRBV21-1 is classified as a pseudogene. CDR3 length: 15 amino acids. The CDR3 loop reads CASSKLGEGSYEQYF. The CDR3 DNA sequence: TGTGCCAGCAGCAAGCTAGGGGAGGGCTCCTACGAGCAGTACTTC.

This chain connects TRBV11-3 to TRBJ2-3; 7 nucleotides line up with TRBD1. This CDR3 contains 15 residues. J lost 4 bases, V lost 0 bases, and 4 bases had no gene match. Germline V CDR1 and CDR2: SGHNT, YENEEA. CDR3 nucleotide sequence: TGTGCCAGCAGCTTAGATCTAACAGGGGCAGATACGCAGTATTTT. Protein product: CASSLDLTGADTQYF.

The chain links TRBV28 to TRBJ1-1; 12 nucleotides match TRBD1. After removal of 7 bases from V and 5 bases from J, the junction contained 17 bases not matched to a gene. The CDR3 covers 18 residues. The germline V gene has CDR1 MDHEN and CDR2 SYDVKM. CDR3 DNA: TGTGCCAGCATCCAACCGGGACAGGGGGCACACGGTGAGACTGAAGCTTTCTTT. This codes for CASIQPGQGAHGETEAFF.

The CDR3 bases are TGTGCCAGCAGTTCGTCGGCCAGGGGGCGCGTGTATGGCTACACCTTC. Its protein is CASSSSARGRVYGYTF. This chain joins TRBV2 and TRBJ1-2; 8 bases are a match to TRBD1. With V trimmed by 5 bases and J by 5 bases, 13 bases remained unmatched. Germline values: CDR1 SNHLY, CDR2 FYNNEI. The CDR3 is 16 amino acids. The variable domain in full, completed from reference TRBV2 and TRBJ1-2, reads EPEVTQTPSHQVTQMGQEVILRCVPISNHLYFYWYRQILGQKVEFLVSFYNNEISEKSEIFDDQFSVERPDGSNFTLKIRSTKLEDSAMYFCASSSSARGRVYGYTFGSGTRLTVV.

The genes are TRBV5-5 and TRBJ2-3, with 16 bases lining up with TRBD2. V was clipped by 0 bases and J by 3 bases; unmatched bases: 7. Germline CDR1 SGHKS, CDR2 YYEKEE (reference sequence). CDR3 length: 19 amino acids. The chain's CDR3 is CASSLAGTSGGAATDTQYF. CDR3 sequence (DNA): TGTGCCAGCAGCTTGGCCGGGACTAGCGGGGGGGCCGCTACAGATACGCAGTATTTT.

This clone came up a few times. The CDR3 reads CASSHPPDTQYF. The DNA for the CDR3 is TGTGCCAGCAGTCATCCCCCAGATACGCAGTATTTT. This chain joins TRBV9 and TRBJ2-3, with D unclear. The CDR3 runs 12 residues. V lost 5 bases to trimming and J lost 4 bases, with 8 bases between them. Germline V CDR1 and CDR2: SGDLS, YYNGEE.

This clone was seen only once. V is TRBV28 and J is TRBJ2-7; 9 bases map to TRBD1. V shed 2 bases, J shed 6 bases, and the junction held 8 bases outside the gene matches. CDR1 is MDHEN, CDR2 SYDVKM, per germline. This CDR3 is built from 15 residues. The CDR3, as DNA: TGTGCCAGCAGTTTACGACACAGGGGGCAGGCCGAGCAGTACTTC. It specifies CASSLRHRGQAEQYF.

The table lists this clone with a count of one. This chain links TRBV4-1 with TRBJ2-5, with D perhaps matching TRBD2 (6 bases). This CDR3 has 13 residues. CDR1 MGHRA and CDR2 YSYEKL come from the germline V gene. Trimming stripped 2 bases from V and 5 bases from J, with 9 bases between. CDR3 sequence reads: CASSQTSWETQYF. The DNA for the CDR3 is TGCGCCAGCAGCCAAACTAGCTGGGAGACCCAGTACTTC.

J is TRBJ2-7 and V is TRBV29-1; D gene uncertain. Germline V lookup: CDR1 SQVTM, CDR2 ANQGSEA. The CDR3 totals 12 residues. Trimming pared 4 bases from V and 6 bases from J, leaving 13 bases between. The CDR3 DNA sequence: TGCAGCGTTGCGACCTTACAGAGCGAGCAGTACTTC. Protein sequence: CSVATLQSEQYF.